This record covers a single T cell receptor (beta chain). Data came from immunoSEQ multiplex PCR; TCRdb stores just in-frame clones and leaves some out. The table records 55,000 to 75,000 clones, 90% to 95% of them present only once. The data stem from a study of shared T cell receptors in the human thymus. The CDR3 loop spans 14 amino acids. V dropped 4 bases and J dropped 0 bases, with 9 bases sitting between them. Germline V lookup: CDR1 SGHTA, CDR2 FQGNSA. The sequence was collected from a human donor. The chain carries TRBV7-2 and TRBJ1-1, with D tentatively TRBD1 (5 bases). Source material: thymocytes. In DNA form, the CDR3 reads TGTGCCAGCAGCTCGACAGCTCTGAACACTGAAGCTTTCTTT. It encodes CASSSTALNTEAFF.